Here is one TCR beta chain with its context. Its antigen is unknown. The data stem from a study of T cell responses to AZD1222 COVID-19 vaccine. Broader study findings: Females outnumbered males among donors, who were mostly white British; clonal diversity was possibly underestimated. Spike-specific TCR repertoires showed rising breadth and depth after two AZD1222 doses. Repertoires were obtained only post-peak T cell response. A reported finding is that nearly half of spike-specific TCRs target unmutated variant regions.

Only in-frame clones appear in the TCRdb table, and some are missing; sequencing was by immunoSEQ multiplex PCR. The sample includes around 85,000 clones, 80% to 90% of them seen just once. CDR3 length: 15 residues. Trimming left V 7 bases short and J 6 bases short, with 18 bases between. CDR1 and CDR2 from the germline V gene are MNHEY and SVGAGI. The material sequenced was peripheral blood, taken on day 0 of AZD1222 vaccination. The chain links TRBV6-5 to TRBJ2-2, with TRBD2 as a possible D gene (6 bases). This clonotype was obtained from an adult in good health. The CDR3, as DNA: TGTGCCAGCATGCAGGCTGCGGGAACGGCCGGGGAGCTGTTTTTT. This gives the protein CASMQAAGTAGELFF.